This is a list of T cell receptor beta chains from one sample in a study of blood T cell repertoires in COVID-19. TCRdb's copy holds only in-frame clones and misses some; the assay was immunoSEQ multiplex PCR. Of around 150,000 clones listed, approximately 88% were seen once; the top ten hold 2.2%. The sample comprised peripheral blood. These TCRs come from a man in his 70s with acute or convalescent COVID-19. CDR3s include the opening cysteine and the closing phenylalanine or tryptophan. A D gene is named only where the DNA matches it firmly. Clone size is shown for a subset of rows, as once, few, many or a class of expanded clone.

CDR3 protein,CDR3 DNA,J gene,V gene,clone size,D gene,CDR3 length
CASSAQGFAYNEQFF,TGTGCCAGCAGCGCACAGGGATTTGCCTACAATGAGCAGTTCTTC,TRBJ2-1,TRBV9,NA,NA,15
CASSRIGNIQYF,TGTGCCAGCAGCCGCATCGGAAACATTCAGTACTTC,TRBJ2-4,TRBV12-3/TRBV12-4,NA,NA,12
CASSEGGVGNYEQYF,TGTGCCAGCAGTGAGGGGGGGGTAGGAAACTACGAGCAGTACTTC,TRBJ2-7,TRBV2,NA,TRBD2,15
CASSLSSSRGNTEAFF,TGTGCCAGCAGTTTAAGTAGTAGCCGGGGGAACACTGAAGCTTTCTTT,TRBJ1-1,TRBV27,NA,NA,16
CASSPPRASTDTQYF,TGTGCCAGCTCACCCCCCCGAGCTAGCACAGATACGCAGTATTTT,TRBJ2-3,TRBV18,NA,NA,15
CASSEYWGRGQPQHF,TGTGCCAGCAGTGAATACTGGGGTCGGGGTCAGCCCCAGCATTTT,TRBJ1-5,TRBV25-1,NA,NA,15
CSISGVGDTEAFF,TGCAGCATTAGCGGGGTTGGCGACACTGAAGCTTTCTTT,TRBJ1-1,TRBV29-1,NA,NA,13
CASCLPHRACEQYF,TGTGCCAGCTGTCTACCTCACAGGGCTTGCGAGCAGTACTTC,TRBJ2-7,TRBV28,once,NA,14
CASRAVPGFNQPQHF,TGTGCCAGCAGAGCAGTTCCAGGGTTCAATCAGCCCCAGCATTTT,TRBJ1-5,TRBV27,NA,NA,15
CANSDRFNQPQHF,TGTGCCAACTCGGACAGATTCAATCAGCCCCAGCATTTT,TRBJ1-5,TRBV27,few,NA,13
CASTSRGGVMKKLFF,TGTGCCAGCACCTCTCGGGGGGGGGTAATGAAAAAACTGTTTTTT,TRBJ1-4,TRBV9,NA,NA,15
CASSPAELASRYNEQFF,TGTGCCAGCTCACCCGCCGAGCTAGCGTCGAGGTACAATGAGCAGTTCTTC,TRBJ2-1,TRBV18,once,NA,17
CASSHLQGQGEQYF,TGTGCCAGCAGCCACTTACAAGGACAGGGCGAGCAGTACTTC,TRBJ2-7,TRBV5-4,NA,TRBD1,14
CASSLVRQGYGYTF,TGTGCCAGCAGCTTAGTGCGACAGGGCTATGGCTACACCTTC,TRBJ1-2,TRBV7-2,NA,TRBD1,14
CAWSAASGGQETQYF,TGTGCCTGGAGTGCGGCTAGCGGGGGACAAGAGACCCAGTACTTC,TRBJ2-5,TRBV30,NA,TRBD2,15
CASSQEFLGAYEQYF,TGTGCCAGCAGCCAAGAGTTCCTAGGTGCCTACGAGCAGTACTTC,TRBJ2-7,TRBV14,once,NA,15